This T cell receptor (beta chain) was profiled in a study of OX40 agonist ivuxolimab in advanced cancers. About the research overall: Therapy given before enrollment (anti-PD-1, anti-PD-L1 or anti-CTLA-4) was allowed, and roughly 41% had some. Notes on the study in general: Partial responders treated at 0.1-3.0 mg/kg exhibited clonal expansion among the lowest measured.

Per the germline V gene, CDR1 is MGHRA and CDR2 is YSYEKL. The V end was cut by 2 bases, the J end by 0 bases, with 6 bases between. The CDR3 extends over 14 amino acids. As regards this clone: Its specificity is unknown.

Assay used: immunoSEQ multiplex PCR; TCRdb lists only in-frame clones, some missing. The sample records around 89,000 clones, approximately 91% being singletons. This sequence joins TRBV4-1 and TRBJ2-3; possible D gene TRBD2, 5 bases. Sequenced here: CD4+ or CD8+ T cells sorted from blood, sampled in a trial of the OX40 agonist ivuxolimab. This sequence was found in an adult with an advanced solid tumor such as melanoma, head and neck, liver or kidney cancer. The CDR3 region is CASSQSGSTDTQYF. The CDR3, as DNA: TGCGCCAGCAGCCAAAGCGGTAGCACAGATACGCAGTATTTT.